Listed here is a single T cell receptor (beta chain). The sample comes from a study of CD8 T cells in Susac syndrome. Reverse transcription of roughly 0.5 to 1 ug RNA used random hexamers. The immunoSEQ assay covered 54 Vbeta and 13 Jbeta segments for CDR3. Each CDR3 protein gets one entry after TCRdb re-called the immunoSEQ multiplex PCR reads with MiXCR. The repertoire consists of 150,000 to 200,000 distinct CDR3 sequences, with about 90% occurring once and the leading ten covering around 0.079%. Germline-derived CDR1 and CDR2 are KGHDR and SFDVKD. V was clipped by 9 bases and J by 1 base, with 10 bases between them. The length of the CDR3 is 13 residues. The study used healthy donors as controls matched for age and sex.

The sequenced material came from CD4+ T cells from PBMCs. The chain is built from TRBV24-1 and TRBJ2-3; D is perhaps TRBD2 (6 bases). The TCR sequence derives from a human donor in good health. CDR3 DNA sequence: TGTGCCACCCGCTGGGGGGGCACAGATACGCAGTATTTT. This sequence encodes CATRWGGTDTQYF.